These 30 T cell receptor beta chains came from one sample sequenced in a study of cytotoxic CD8 clonotypes in ibrutinib-treated CLL. The table came from immunoSEQ multiplex PCR; TCRdb's copy has only in-frame clones and leaves some out. The sample includes some 350,000 clones, over 55% of them seen just once. The input for sequencing was PBMCs, taken after 36 months of ibrutinib treatment. The receptors derive from a human donor with chronic lymphocytic leukemia.

The chain couples TRBV5-4 to TRBJ1-2, with unresolved D. The CDR3 covers 13 residues. Germline V gene lookup returns CDR1 SGHNT and CDR2 YYREEE (reference sequence). V gave up 0 bases and J gave up 8 bases, with 11 bases separating them. The CDR3 region is CASSLDRTGGYTF. CDR3 nucleotides: TGTGCCAGCAGCTTGGACCGAACTGGGGGCTACACCTTC.

The chain recombines TRBV11-2 with TRBJ1-3; D gene unclear. With 1 base removed from V and 4 bases from J, the gap between germline ends came to 5 bases. The CDR3 is made up of 13 amino acids. Germline assignment: CDR1 SGHAT and CDR2 FQNNGV. This CDR3 reads CASSLGQGNTIYF. The CDR3 bases are TGTGCCAGCAGCTTAGGCCAGGGAAACACCATATATTTT.

CDR3 in amino acids: CSVEGSGRAGTEAFF. The CDR3, as DNA: TGCAGCGTTGAAGGATCGGGCAGGGCCGGAACTGAAGCTTTCTTT. The V and J genes are TRBV29-1 and TRBJ1-1, with a possible D match to TRBD1 (5 bases). V lost 1 base and J lost 5, with 17 bases in between. Germline V gene data show CDR1 as SQVTM and CDR2 as ANQGSEA. CDR3 length equals 15 residues.

The chain recombines TRBV4-1 with TRBJ2-3; no firm D call. V was pared by 2 bases and J by 2 bases, with 29 bases between. CDR1 and CDR2 (germline): MGHRA, YSYEKL. CDR3 length equals 21 residues. The CDR3 DNA sequence: TGCGCCAGCAGCCAAAATCCGCACAGAAGGCCACGTAAAACCTCCACAGATACGCAGTATTTT. Its translation: CASSQNPHRRPRKTSTDTQYF.

This rearrangement joins TRBV5-4 to TRBJ2-2, with D perhaps matching TRBD1 or TRBD2 (5 bases each). CDR1 and CDR2 from the germline V gene are SGHNT and YYREEE (reference sequence). V was trimmed by 4 bases and J by 6 bases, leaving 13 bases between them. The CDR3 extends over 14 amino acids. This CDR3 is CASSADLGAGELFF. The CDR3, as DNA: TGTGCCAGCAGCGCGGACTTGGGGGCCGGGGAGCTGTTTTTT.

In this sample, this clone turned up a few times. The chain has TRBV27 and TRBJ1-1, with TRBD1 matching 11 bases. The CDR3 is made up of 15 amino acids. CDR1 is MNHEY, CDR2 SMNVEV, per germline (reference sequence). Trimming removed 4 bases from V and 3 bases from J; junction bases left unmatched: 4. The CDR3 DNA is TGTGCCAGCAGTTCCGGGACAGGGGGTTACACTGAAGCTTTCTTT. Its translation: CASSSGTGGYTEAFF.

The gene calls are TRBV7-3 and TRBJ2-3; D gene uncertain. Trimming took off 5 bases at V and 0 bases at J, with 9 bases between the two ends. The length of the CDR3 is 14 residues. Germline V gives CDR1 SGHTA, CDR2 FQGTGA. The CDR3: CASSPKVSTDTQYF. The CDR3 DNA sequence: TGTGCCAGCAGCCCAAAGGTCAGCACAGATACGCAGTATTTT.

J is TRBJ2-6 and V is TRBV27; the D is unclear. V was pared by 5 bases and J by 1 base, with 6 bases between. The CDR3 totals 14 residues. Germline V gives CDR1 MNHEY, CDR2 SMNVEV (reference sequence). CDR3 bases: TGTGCCAGCAGTCGTGGTTCTGGGGCCAACGTCCTGACTTTC. Residues: CASSRGSGANVLTF.

V usage is TRBV5-1 and J usage is TRBJ1-2; TRBD1 is a possible D gene (5 bases). Germline assignment: CDR1 SGHRS and CDR2 YFSETQ. Trimming pared 4 bases from V and 1 base from J, leaving 17 bases between. CDR3 length equals 16 residues. For the CDR3, the DNA is TGCGCCAGCAGCCCGGGAGCTGGGACGTATAACTATGGCTACACCTTC. This encodes CASSPGAGTYNYGYTF.

The genes are TRBV15 and TRBJ1-1; D may be TRBD1 (6 bases). The CDR3 runs 15 residues. Germline V gene lookup returns CDR1 LNHNV and CDR2 YYDKDF (reference sequence). Trimming cost V 3 bases and J 4 bases, with 15 bases left between them. The CDR3 sequence is CATSSVQGLSTEAFF. The CDR3, as DNA: TGTGCCACCAGCAGCGTACAGGGTCTGAGCACTGAAGCTTTCTTT.

The chain links TRBV28 to TRBJ2-5; the D gene is possibly TRBD1 (5 bases). Per germline, CDR1 MDHEN and CDR2 SYDVKM. Deletions cut 3 bases from V and 4 bases from J, with 9 bases between. The CDR3 has 13 amino acids. The CDR3 DNA reads as TGTGCCAGCAGTTTCAGGGCGAGAGAGACCCAGTACTTC. Its protein is CASSFRARETQYF.

The chain has TRBV10-3 and TRBJ2-7; 9 bases match TRBD2. V dropped 3 bases and J dropped 8; count of bases not matched to a gene: 5. Germline values: CDR1 ENHRY, CDR2 SYGVKD. This CDR3 has 13 amino acids. The CDR3 is CAISELAGGQQYF. For the CDR3, the DNA is TGTGCCATCAGTGAACTAGCGGGTGGCCAGCAGTACTTC.

This clone was seen a handful of times. Other DNA sequences within the sample encode an identical CDR3. The chain uses TRBV15 and TRBJ1-2; a weak D match, TRBD1 (5 bases). Trimming stripped 0 bases from V and 6 bases from J, with 11 bases between. The CDR3 runs 14 residues. The V gene's germline CDR1 is LNHNV and CDR2 YYDKDF (reference sequence). This CDR3 is CATSRDVGTDGYTF. The CDR3 DNA reads as TGTGCCACCAGCAGAGATGTGGGGACGGATGGCTACACCTTC. The complete variable domain, with remaining parts taken from reference TRBV15 and TRBJ1-2, reads DAMVIQNPRYQVTQFGKPVTLSCSQTLNHNVMYWYQQKSSQAPKLLFHYYDKDFNNEADTPDNFQSRRPNTSFCFLDIRSPGLGDTAMYLCATSRDVGTDGYTFGSGTRLTVV.

There are many counts of this clone. The chain employs TRBV9 and TRBJ2-7, with TRBD1 identical over 9 bases. Germline CDR1 and CDR2: SGDLS and YYNGEE. Trimming took 2 bases from V and 5 from J; bases not matched to a gene: 5. CDR3 length: 14 residues. The CDR3: CASSVGQGSNEQYF. CDR3 coding DNA: TGTGCCAGCAGCGTTGGACAGGGGTCCAACGAGCAGTACTTC.

This clone was seen a few times. The chain joins TRBV6-5 to TRBJ1-5; no reliable D call. The CDR3 sequence is 13 residues long. The germline V gene encodes CDR1 MNHEY and CDR2 SVGAGI. V was shortened by 2 bases and J by 6 bases, with 8 bases between the two germline ends. CDR3 nucleotides: TGTGCCAGCAGTTACGAGCGGTTTCAGCCCCAGCATTTT. Translation: CASSYERFQPQHF.

The V call is TRBV27, the J call TRBJ2-1, with D possibly TRBD2 on 5 matching bases. The V gene's germline CDR1 is MNHEY and CDR2 SMNVEV (reference sequence). There are 14 residues in the CDR3. V dropped 9 bases and J dropped 0 bases, with 12 bases sitting between them. CDR3 nucleotide sequence: TGTGCCAGTTCGGACTCGAGCTCCTACAATGAGCAGTTCTTC. Its translation is CASSDSSSYNEQFF.

The rearrangement uses TRBV7-3 and TRBJ2-7; TRBD1 might be the D (6 bases). This CDR3 is 14 amino acids long. The germline V gene encodes CDR1 SGHTA and CDR2 FQGTGA. The V gene lost 5 bases and the J gene lost 0 bases, with 11 bases spanning the gap. The CDR3 bases are TGTGCCAGCAGCCCCGACAGGTACTCCTACGAGCAGTACTTC. Its protein is CASSPDRYSYEQYF.

This clone was recorded a few times. The CDR3 loop reads CASSVRGYTEAFF. In DNA, the CDR3 is TGTGCCAGCAGTGTACGGGGTTACACTGAAGCTTTCTTT. This chain joins TRBV2 and TRBJ1-1; D is unresolved. The length of the CDR3 is 13 residues. Germline V gene lookup returns CDR1 SNHLY and CDR2 FYNNEI. Trimming cost V 4 bases and J 3 bases, with 9 bases left between them.

V usage is TRBV9 and J usage is TRBJ2-3; D remains ambiguous. V was cut by 6 bases and J by 0 bases, with 20 bases left in between. From germline, CDR1 is SGDLS and CDR2 YYNGEE. The CDR3 sequence is 17 residues long. CDR3 sequence: CASTRRVGAQSTDTQYF. The CDR3, as DNA: TGTGCCAGCACCCGAAGAGTCGGAGCGCAGAGCACAGATACGCAGTATTTT.

The genes are TRBV28 and TRBJ2-2; TRBD2 aligns across 8 bases. The CDR3 loop spans 15 amino acids. The J segment lost 0 bases and the V segment lost 6 bases, leaving 3 bases of the junction unmatched. Germline CDR1 MDHEN, CDR2 SYDVKM. CDR3 nucleotides: TGTGCCAGCAGGGAGACTAGCGCGAACACCGGGGAGCTGTTTTTT. Translated, it gives CASRETSANTGELFF.

In its sample, this clone was seen a few times. The gene calls are TRBV28 and TRBJ2-7; D gene ambiguous. The CDR3 consists of 14 residues. The germline V and J ends were trimmed by 8 bases and 2 bases, with 16 bases remaining between them. CDR1 and CDR2 from the germline V gene are MDHEN and SYDVKM. CDR3 residues: CASSPLVRPYEQYF. The CDR3 DNA is TGTGCCAGCTCCCCGCTGGTGCGGCCCTACGAGCAGTACTTC. The full variable domain, rest sourced from reference TRBV28 and TRBJ2-7, is DVKVTQSSRYLVKRTGEKVFLECVQDMDHENMFWYRQDPGLGLRLIYFSYDVKMKEKGDIPEGYSVSREKKERFSLILESASTNQTSMYLCASSPLVRPYEQYFGPGTRLTVT.

The chain recombines TRBV5-1 with TRBJ2-7; D possibly matches TRBD1 or TRBD2 (5 bases each). Germline CDR1 reads SGHRS; CDR2 reads YFSETQ. The V and J ends lost 3 bases and 1 base respectively, with 11 bases between them. CDR3 length: 14 residues. In DNA form, the CDR3 reads TGCGCCAGCAGCTATCGGGACGGTTCCTACGAGCAGTACTTC. Translation: CASSYRDGSYEQYF.

The chain combines TRBV4-1 with TRBJ2-6; D remains unclear. Germline V gene data show CDR1 as MGHRA and CDR2 as YSYEKL. The CDR3 sequence is 15 residues long. V was pared by 4 bases and J by 4 bases, with 11 bases between. CDR3 nucleotide sequence: TGCGCCAGCAGCCCACTCGAAGGAGGGGCCAACGTCCTGACTTTC. It specifies CASSPLEGGANVLTF.

The V call is TRBV5-1, the J call TRBJ2-4, with D perhaps given as TRBD1 or TRBD2 (5 bases each). The V and J ends lost 1 base and 7 bases respectively, with 9 bases between them. CDR1 is SGHRS and CDR2 is YFSETQ in the germline V gene. There are 13 residues in the CDR3. The CDR3 loop is CASSLTWGNIQYF. The CDR3 DNA sequence: TGCGCCAGCAGCTTGACTTGGGGGAACATTCAGTACTTC.

The V and J genes are TRBV19 and TRBJ1-1, with D uncertain. From germline, CDR1 is LNHDA and CDR2 SQIVND (reference sequence). The ends were cut back, 8 bases at V and 4 bases at J, with 14 bases in the middle. This CDR3 is 13 amino acids long. The CDR3 loop reads CASCHIFRTEAFF. The CDR3 DNA follows: TGTGCCAGTTGTCACATCTTCCGCACTGAAGCTTTCTTT.

The genes are TRBV5-6 and TRBJ2-7, with D hard to call. Trimming took off 2 bases at V and 4 bases at J, with 10 bases between the two ends. The CDR3 is 13 residues long. Germline V gene lookup returns CDR1 SGHDT and CDR2 YYEEEE. CDR3 nucleotide sequence: TGTGCCAGCAGCTTAGGAACCTATTACGAGCAGTACTTC. Protein product: CASSLGTYYEQYF.

The V gene is TRBV7-8, the J gene TRBJ1-1; 8 bases are shared with TRBD1. CDR1 is SGHVS and CDR2 is FQNEAQ in the germline V gene. The CDR3 sequence is 12 residues long. The V and J ends lost 8 bases and 4 bases, in that order; junction bases with no gene match: 3. DNA of the CDR3: TGTGCCAGCGGACAGGGTGGCACTGAAGCTTTCTTT. Translating gives CASGQGGTEAFF.

This chain uses TRBV7-6 with TRBJ2-5, with D hard to call. Germline V CDR1 and CDR2: SGHVS, FNYEAQ. The CDR3 contains 13 residues. Deletions cut 2 bases from V and 2 bases from J, with 6 bases between. In DNA, the CDR3 is TGTGCCAGCAGCTTATGGTCTCAAGAGACCCAGTACTTC. The encoded protein is CASSLWSQETQYF.

The chain carries TRBV5-6 and TRBJ2-7; TRBD2 aligns across 9 bases. CDR1 and CDR2 (germline): SGHDT, YYEEEE. Germline trimming cut 5 bases from V and 3 bases from J; bases unmatched to any gene: 6. The CDR3 is 14 amino acids. The CDR3 reads CASSLYSGSYEQYF. CDR3 nucleotides: TGTGCCAGCAGTCTGTATAGCGGGAGCTACGAGCAGTACTTC.

This rearrangement joins TRBV5-1 to TRBJ1-3; D remains unclear. Trimming pared 4 bases from V and 0 bases from J, leaving 11 bases between. This CDR3 is built from 15 residues. CDR1 and CDR2 (germline): SGHRS, YFSETQ. The DNA of the CDR3 is TGCGCCAGCAGCCTGGGTCGGTACTCTGGAAACACCATATATTTT. It translates to CASSLGRYSGNTIYF.